The T cell receptor (beta chain) under discussion was sequenced for a study of blood T cells in healthy people across ages. Study at large: The capture of about one barcoded beta molecule per two T cells was achieved by template switching. Study outcomes and limitations: Naive T cell percentage strongly correlated with TCR beta diversity.

Remarks on this clonotype: What it recognizes is unknown.

The use of a sample-barcoded 5' primer and a J-beta primer mix characterized a second PCR of roughly 7 to 12 cycles. TCRdb reprocessed the 5' RACE reads with MiXCR, giving one entry per CDR3 protein. The sample gives over 600,000 distinct CDR3 sequences, about 45% of which show up once; 15% to 20% is in the top ten. Per individual sample, total RNA of at least 6 micrograms was extracted. CDR3 length equals 14 residues. Trimming removed 5 bases at V and 2 bases at J, with 12 bases between. In germline, CDR1 is MDHEN, CDR2 SYDVKM. The V gene is TRBV28, the J gene TRBJ2-5; D uncertain. Material for sequencing was blood. The clonotype comes from a man older than 75 in good health. CDR3 sequence reads: CASSVIGRQETQYF. In nucleotides, the CDR3 is TGTGCCAGCAGTGTAATAGGGCGGCAAGAGACCCAGTACTTC.